The clone carrying this TCR beta chain was seen many times. What it recognizes is unknown. The data stem from a study of T cell repertoires in cytomegalovirus infection. On the study more broadly: Both CMV infection and a matching HLA type were indicated by public TCR beta signatures. Overall study results and limits: HLA-C-restricted CMV-specific TCR beta clonotypes were dominant in the ex vivo response.

Using its own MiXCR run on the reads, TCRdb lists one record per CDR3 protein. There are approximately 110,000 distinct CDR3 sequences in the sample; approximately 45% occur only once, and 65% to 75% lies in the top ten. The CDR3 has 18 residues. The V gene's germline CDR1 is LGHNA and CDR2 YNFKEQ. V trimming: 0 bases; J trimming: 4 bases; junction bases outside the gene matches: 9. The receptor comes from a human donor in good health (CMV status not recorded). Some clones in this sample may be carry-over from other donors' samples. The V call is TRBV4-2, the J call TRBJ2-1; TRBD2 agrees at 10 bases. The sample in question was CD8+ T cells from cultured PBMCs, obtained from culture after CMV antigen stimulation. For the CDR3, the DNA is TGTGCCAGCAGCCAAGATCAGAGGACTAGCGGCTCTTACAATGAGCAGTTCTTC. Its protein product is CASSQDQRTSGSYNEQFF.